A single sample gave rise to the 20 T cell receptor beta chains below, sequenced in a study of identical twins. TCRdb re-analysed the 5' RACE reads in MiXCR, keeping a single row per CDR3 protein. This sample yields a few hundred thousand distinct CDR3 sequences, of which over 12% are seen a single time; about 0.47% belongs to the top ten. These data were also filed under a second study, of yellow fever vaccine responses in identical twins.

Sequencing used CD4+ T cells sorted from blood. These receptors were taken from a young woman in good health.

The CDR3 region has the DNA TGTGCCATCAGTGAATGGCCGTCTGGCACTGAAGCTTTCTTT. Its protein product is CAISEWPSGTEAFF. The chain links TRBV10-3 to TRBJ1-1; D ambiguous. The CDR3 runs to 14 residues. Trimming shortened V by 3 bases and J by 4 bases, and 12 bases separated the two germline ends. The germline V gene has CDR1 ENHRY and CDR2 SYGVKD.

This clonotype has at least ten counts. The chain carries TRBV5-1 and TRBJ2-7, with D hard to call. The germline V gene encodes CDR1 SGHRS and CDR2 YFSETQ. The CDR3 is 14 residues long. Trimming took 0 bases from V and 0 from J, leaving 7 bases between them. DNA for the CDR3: TGCGCCAGCAGCTTGGGGTTGGGCTCCTACGAGCAGTACTTC. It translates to CASSLGLGSYEQYF.

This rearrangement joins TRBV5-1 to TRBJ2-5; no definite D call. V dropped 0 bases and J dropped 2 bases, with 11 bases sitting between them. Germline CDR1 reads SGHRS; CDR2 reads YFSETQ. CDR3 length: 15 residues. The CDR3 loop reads CASSLAGVQQETQYF. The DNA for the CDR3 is TGCGCCAGCAGCTTGGCTGGGGTTCAACAAGAGACCCAGTACTTC.

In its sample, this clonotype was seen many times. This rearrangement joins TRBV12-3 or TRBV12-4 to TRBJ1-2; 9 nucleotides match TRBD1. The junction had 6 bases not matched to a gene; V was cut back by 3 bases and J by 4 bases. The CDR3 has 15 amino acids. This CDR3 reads CASSFVGQGSYGYTF. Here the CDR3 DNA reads TGTGCCAGCAGTTTTGTAGGACAGGGGAGCTATGGCTACACCTTC.

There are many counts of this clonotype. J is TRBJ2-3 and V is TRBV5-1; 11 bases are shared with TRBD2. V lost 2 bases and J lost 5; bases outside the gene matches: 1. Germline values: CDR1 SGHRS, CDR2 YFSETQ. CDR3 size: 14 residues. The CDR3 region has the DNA TGCGCCAGCAGCTTCGGACTAGCGGGAGATACGCAGTATTTT. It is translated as CASSFGLAGDTQYF. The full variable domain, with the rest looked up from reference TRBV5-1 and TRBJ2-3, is KAGVTQTPRYLIKTRGQQVTLSCSPISGHRSVSWYQQTPGQGLQFLFEYFSETQRNKGNFPGRFSGRQFSNSRSEMNVSTLELGDSALYLCASSFGLAGDTQYFGPGTRLTVL.

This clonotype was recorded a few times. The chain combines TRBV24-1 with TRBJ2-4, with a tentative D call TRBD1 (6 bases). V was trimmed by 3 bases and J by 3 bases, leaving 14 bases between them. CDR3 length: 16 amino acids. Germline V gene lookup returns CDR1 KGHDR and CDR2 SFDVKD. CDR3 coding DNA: TGTGCCACCAGTGATCACAGGGAAATCGACAAAAACATTCAGTACTTC. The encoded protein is CATSDHREIDKNIQYF.

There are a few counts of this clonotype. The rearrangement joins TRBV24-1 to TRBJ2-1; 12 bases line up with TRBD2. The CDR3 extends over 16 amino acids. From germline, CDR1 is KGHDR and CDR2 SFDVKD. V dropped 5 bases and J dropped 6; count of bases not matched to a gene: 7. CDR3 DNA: TGTGCCACCAGTGCCCCAGAGACTAGCGGGAGCAATGAGCAGTTCTTC. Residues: CATSAPETSGSNEQFF.

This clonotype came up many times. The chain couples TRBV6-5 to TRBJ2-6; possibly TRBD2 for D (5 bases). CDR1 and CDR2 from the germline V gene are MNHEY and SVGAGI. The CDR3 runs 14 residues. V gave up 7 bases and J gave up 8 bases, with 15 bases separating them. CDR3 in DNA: TGTGCCAGCACTAATCGAGGGAGTTCCAACGTCCTGACTTTC. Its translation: CASTNRGSSNVLTF.

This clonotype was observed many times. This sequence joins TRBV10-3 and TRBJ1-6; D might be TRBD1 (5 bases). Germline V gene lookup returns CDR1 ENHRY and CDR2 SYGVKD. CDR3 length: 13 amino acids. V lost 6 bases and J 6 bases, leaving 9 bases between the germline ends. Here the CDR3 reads CAIRTDSNSPLHF. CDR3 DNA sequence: TGTGCCATCAGGACCGACAGTAATTCACCCCTCCACTTT.

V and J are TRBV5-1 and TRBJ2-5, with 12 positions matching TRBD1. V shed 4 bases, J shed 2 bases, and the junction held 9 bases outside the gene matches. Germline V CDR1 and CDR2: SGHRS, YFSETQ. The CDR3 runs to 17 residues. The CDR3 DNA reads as TGCGCCAGCAGCCGCGGGACAGGGGGCGCAGATCAAGAGACCCAGTACTTC. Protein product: CASSRGTGGADQETQYF.

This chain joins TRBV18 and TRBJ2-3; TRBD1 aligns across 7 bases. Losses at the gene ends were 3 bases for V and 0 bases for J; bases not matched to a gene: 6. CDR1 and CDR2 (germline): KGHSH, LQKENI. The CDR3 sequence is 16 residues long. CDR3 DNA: TGTGCCAGCTCACCCTCCGGGACAGTTAGCACAGATACGCAGTATTTT. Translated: CASSPSGTVSTDTQYF. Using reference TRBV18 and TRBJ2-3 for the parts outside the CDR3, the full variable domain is NAGVMQNPRHLVRRRGQEARLRCSPMKGHSHVYWYRQLPEEGLKFMVYLQKENIIDESGMPKERFSAEFPKEGPSILRIQQVVRGDSAAYFCASSPSGTVSTDTQYFGPGTRLTVL.

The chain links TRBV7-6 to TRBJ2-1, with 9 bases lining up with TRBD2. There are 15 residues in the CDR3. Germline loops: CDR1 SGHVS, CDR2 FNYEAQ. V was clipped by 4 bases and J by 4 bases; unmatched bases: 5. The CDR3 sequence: CASSSKTSGYNEQFF. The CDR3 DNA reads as TGTGCCAGCAGCTCGAAGACTAGCGGTTACAATGAGCAGTTCTTC. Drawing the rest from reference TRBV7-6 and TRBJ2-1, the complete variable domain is GAGVSQSPRYKVTKRGQDVALRCDPISGHVSLYWYRQALGQGPEFLTYFNYEAQQDKSGLPNDRFSAERPEGSISTLTIQRTEQRDSAMYRCASSSKTSGYNEQFFGPGTRLTVL.

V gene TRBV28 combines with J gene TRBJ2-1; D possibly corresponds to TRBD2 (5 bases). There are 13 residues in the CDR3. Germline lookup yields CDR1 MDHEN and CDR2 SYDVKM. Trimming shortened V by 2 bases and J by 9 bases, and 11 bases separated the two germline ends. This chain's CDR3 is CASSLREPREQFF. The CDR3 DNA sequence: TGTGCCAGCAGTTTAAGGGAGCCGCGTGAGCAGTTCTTC.

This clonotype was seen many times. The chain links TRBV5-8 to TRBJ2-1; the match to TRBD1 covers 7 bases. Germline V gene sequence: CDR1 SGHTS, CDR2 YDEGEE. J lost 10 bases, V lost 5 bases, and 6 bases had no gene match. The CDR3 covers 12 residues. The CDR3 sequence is CASRNLGGEQFF. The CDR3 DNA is TGTGCCAGCAGGAACTTAGGGGGCGAGCAGTTCTTC. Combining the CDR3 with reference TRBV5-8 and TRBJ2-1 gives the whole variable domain EAGVTQSPTHLIKTRGQQATLRCSPISGHTSVYWYQQALGLGLQFLLWYDEGEERNRGNFPPRFSGRQFPNYSSELNVNALELEDSALYLCASRNLGGEQFFGPGTRLTVL.

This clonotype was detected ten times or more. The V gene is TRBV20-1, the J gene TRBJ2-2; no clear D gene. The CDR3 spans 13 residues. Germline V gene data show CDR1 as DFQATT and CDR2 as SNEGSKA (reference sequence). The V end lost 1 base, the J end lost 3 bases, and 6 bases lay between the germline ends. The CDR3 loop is CSARVGYTGELFF. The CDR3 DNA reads TGCAGTGCTAGAGTCGGATACACCGGGGAGCTGTTTTTT.

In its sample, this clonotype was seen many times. The CDR3 here is CASSALGVRSQQFF. CDR3 nucleotides: TGTGCCAGCAGTGCGCTGGGGGTGAGGTCGCAGCAGTTCTTC. The chain links TRBV2 to TRBJ2-1; tentatively, D is TRBD1 or TRBD2 (5 bases each). The CDR3 loop spans 14 amino acids. V lost 4 bases, J lost 11 bases, and 18 bases lay in between. Looked up from germline, CDR1 is SNHLY and CDR2 is FYNNEI.

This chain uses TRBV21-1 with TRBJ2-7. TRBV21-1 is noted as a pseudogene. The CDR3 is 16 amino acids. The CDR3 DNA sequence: TGTGCCAGCAGCAGCTCCGTACCACAGCCTCCTTACGAGCAGTACTTC. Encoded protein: CASSSSVPQPPYEQYF.

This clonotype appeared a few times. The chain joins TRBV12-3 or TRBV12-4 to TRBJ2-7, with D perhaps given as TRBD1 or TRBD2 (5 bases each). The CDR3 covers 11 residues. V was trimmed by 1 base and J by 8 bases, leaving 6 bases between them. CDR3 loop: CASSLVGQQYF. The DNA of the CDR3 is TGTGCCAGCAGTTTAGTGGGACAGCAGTACTTC.

Written as DNA, the CDR3 is TGTGCCAGCCCCCCTCTGGGTAGCGGGGGCCCGCAGGGGGCCCAGTACTTC. It yields the protein CASPPLGSGGPQGAQYF. The V call is TRBV28, the J call TRBJ2-5; 9 bases line up with TRBD2. This CDR3 comprises 17 residues. After removal of 8 bases from V and 9 bases from J, the junction contained 22 bases not matched to a gene. Germline loops: CDR1 MDHEN, CDR2 SYDVKM. Together with reference TRBV28 and TRBJ2-5, the CDR3 gives the full variable domain: DVKVTQSSRYLVKRTGEKVFLECVQDMDHENMFWYRQDPGLGLRLIYFSYDVKMKEKGDIPEGYSVSREKKERFSLILESASTNQTSMYLCASPPLGSGGPQGAQYFGPGTRLLVL.

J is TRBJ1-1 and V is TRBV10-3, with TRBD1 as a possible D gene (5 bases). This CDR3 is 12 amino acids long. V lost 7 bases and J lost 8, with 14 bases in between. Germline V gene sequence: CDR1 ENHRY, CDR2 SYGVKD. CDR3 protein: CAITRDEKEAFF. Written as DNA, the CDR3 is TGTGCCATCACCCGGGACGAAAAAGAAGCTTTCTTT.